What follows are 12 T cell receptor beta chains derived from one specimen sequenced in a study of cytomegalovirus exposure and HLA in healthy donors. PCR primers comprised 60 Vbeta and 13 Jbeta primers. The data were produced by immunoSEQ multiplex PCR, yet TCRdb's version contains in-frame clones alone and is incomplete. The sample includes some 170,000 clones, around 80% of them seen just once. The sequenced sample consisted of PBMCs. The origin of the receptors is a woman aged 25 to 45 in good health and CMV-seronegative.

V gene TRBV4-1 combines with J gene TRBJ1-2, with D possibly TRBD1 on 5 matching bases. Germline-derived CDR1 and CDR2 are MGHRA and YSYEKL. The CDR3 covers 14 residues. The V end lost 0 bases, the J end lost 4 bases, and 9 bases lay between the germline ends. The CDR3, as DNA: TGCGCCAGCAGCCAAGACGGCAGGGTCTATGGCTACACCTTC. Protein product: CASSQDGRVYGYTF.

V usage is TRBV9 and J usage is TRBJ1-6; D is unresolved. CDR1 is SGDLS and CDR2 is YYNGEE in the germline V gene. V lost 2 bases, J lost 5 bases, and 8 bases lay in between. The CDR3 totals 14 residues. Here the CDR3 reads CASSVIPDNSPLHF. The CDR3 region has the DNA TGTGCCAGCAGCGTTATTCCAGATAATTCACCCCTCCACTTT.

J is TRBJ2-7 and V is TRBV6-5; maybe TRBD2 (5 bases). This CDR3 is built from 15 residues. V shed 6 bases and J shed 0 bases, with 15 bases lying between them. CDR1 and CDR2 (germline): MNHEY, SVGAGI. The CDR3 loop reads CASSPLGLVSYEQYF. CDR3 in DNA: TGTGCCAGCAGCCCCCTCGGACTGGTCTCCTACGAGCAGTACTTC.

This chain joins TRBV7-2 and TRBJ2-7, with 13 bases lining up with TRBD2. With 4 bases clipped from V and 6 bases from J, the junction kept 9 bases outside the gene matches. Per germline, CDR1 SGHTA and CDR2 FQGNSA. This CDR3 has 16 amino acids. The CDR3 sequence is CASSSRLAGGLGEQYF. DNA for the CDR3: TGTGCCAGCAGCTCCCGACTAGCGGGAGGCTTAGGCGAGCAGTACTTC.

This clone was detected a few times. The J gene is TRBJ1-1, the V gene TRBV5-4, with no clear D. Germline CDR1 and CDR2: SGHNT and YYREEE (reference sequence). Trimming cost V 4 bases and J 7 bases, with 11 bases left between them. The CDR3 loop spans 12 amino acids. CDR3 residues: CASSRRPGEAFF. As DNA, the CDR3 is TGTGCCAGCAGCCGGCGGCCGGGTGAAGCTTTCTTT.

The genes are TRBV6-1 and TRBJ2-7; 7 bases line up with TRBD1. This CDR3 region has 13 residues. Germline V gene lookup returns CDR1 MNHNS and CDR2 SASEGT. Trimming took 8 bases from V and 3 from J; bases not matched to a gene: 7. CDR3 amino acids: CASVSTGLYEQYF. CDR3 sequence (DNA): TGTGCCAGCGTATCGACAGGGCTCTACGAGCAGTACTTC.

The rearrangement joins TRBV5-1 to TRBJ2-7; unclear D gene. The CDR3 runs 13 residues. Germline assignment: CDR1 SGHRS and CDR2 YFSETQ. The V gene lost 1 base and the J gene lost 2 bases, with 7 bases spanning the gap. CDR3 bases: TGCGCCAGCAGCTTGCAGGCTCCCTACGAGCAGTACTTC. Translated, it gives CASSLQAPYEQYF. Combining the CDR3 with reference TRBV5-1 and TRBJ2-7 gives the whole variable domain KAGVTQTPRYLIKTRGQQVTLSCSPISGHRSVSWYQQTPGQGLQFLFEYFSETQRNKGNFPGRFSGRQFSNSRSEMNVSTLELGDSALYLCASSLQAPYEQYFGPGTRLTVT.

The chain combines TRBV2 with TRBJ2-7; 9 positions agree with TRBD1. This CDR3 is built from 16 residues. Germline CDR1 SNHLY, CDR2 FYNNEI. With V trimmed by 3 bases and J by 1 base, 7 bases remained unmatched. DNA of the CDR3: TGTGCCAGCAGTGATTACCGGGACAGGGCTTCCTACGAGCAGTACTTC. Its protein product is CASSDYRDRASYEQYF.

The DNA of the CDR3 is TGTGCCAGCAGCTTAGGTGGTAGCGGGGGGGCACCCTCCTACGAGCAGTACTTC. Translated, it gives CASSLGGSGGAPSYEQYF. The rearrangement joins TRBV7-2 to TRBJ2-7; 11 bases align to TRBD2. J gave up 0 bases and V 1 base, and 8 bases lay outside the gene matches. Germline V gene data show CDR1 as SGHTA and CDR2 as FQGNSA. The CDR3 is 18 amino acids.

The rearrangement links TRBV5-4 to TRBJ2-7; no clear D gene. The CDR3 sequence is 14 residues long. Trimming took 4 bases from V and 0 from J, leaving 11 bases between them. Germline assignment: CDR1 SGHNT and CDR2 YYREEE (reference sequence). CDR3 DNA: TGTGCCAGCAGCGATACCGGGTCCTCCTACGAGCAGTACTTC. It codes for CASSDTGSSYEQYF.

CDR3 residues: CASSPGQGFLADTQYF. Written as DNA, the CDR3 is TGTGCCAGCAGCCCAGGACAGGGATTCTTGGCAGATACGCAGTATTTT. V and J are TRBV9 and TRBJ2-3, with 8 bases aligning to TRBD1. The V gene end was trimmed by 4 bases and the J gene end by 4 bases; junction bases not matched to a gene: 11. The CDR3 runs to 16 residues. Per the germline V gene, CDR1 is SGDLS and CDR2 is YYNGEE.

The chain is built from TRBV28 and TRBJ1-1; D is unresolved. V was clipped by 7 bases and J by 0 bases, with 12 bases between them. Germline CDR1 reads MDHEN; CDR2 reads SYDVKM. The CDR3 extends over 14 amino acids. This CDR3 is CASTATFMNTEAFF. CDR3 in DNA: TGTGCCAGCACCGCAACATTTATGAACACTGAAGCTTTCTTT.